The next 29 T cell receptor beta chains were all read from a single sample in a study of T cell responses to AZD1222 COVID-19 vaccine. TCRdb's copy holds only in-frame clones and misses some; the assay was immunoSEQ multiplex PCR. The sample lists some 50,000 clones; approximately 80% were seen once. The sequencing used peripheral blood, collected on day 0 of MenACWY control vaccination. These receptors were taken from an adult in good health.

The rearrangement links TRBV9 to TRBJ2-1; D is unresolved. Germline CDR1 reads SGDLS; CDR2 reads YYNGEE. The length of the CDR3 is 12 residues. V was cut by 2 bases and J by 10 bases, with 10 bases left in between. The CDR3 loop reads CASSVTGGEQFF. CDR3 in DNA: TGTGCCAGCAGCGTCACTGGCGGCGAGCAGTTCTTC. Based on the CDR3 plus reference TRBV9 and TRBJ2-1, the full variable domain is DSGVTQTPKHLITATGQRVTLRCSPRSGDLSVYWYQQSLDQGLQFLIQYYNGEERAKGNILERFSAQQFPDLHSELNLSSLELGDSALYFCASSVTGGEQFFGPGTRLTVL.

The rearrangement joins TRBV7-6 to TRBJ1-2; possibly TRBD1 for D (5 bases). The CDR3 length is 13 residues. V lost 5 bases, J lost 8 bases, and 15 bases lay in between. Germline V gene lookup returns CDR1 SGHVS and CDR2 FNYEAQ. The CDR3 region is CASSASGFYGYTF. DNA for the CDR3: TGTGCCAGCAGCGCCTCAGGGTTCTACGGCTACACCTTC.

The rearrangement links TRBV10-3 to TRBJ2-7; D possibly corresponds to TRBD2 (7 bases). V lost 4 bases, J lost 0 bases, and 22 bases lay in between. Germline CDR1 and CDR2: ENHRY and SYGVKD. This CDR3 is built from 18 residues. CDR3 sequence (DNA): TGTGCCATCAGTGGGGCGGGGGCCTCTTTCAACAGCTCCTACGAGCAGTACGTC. Amino acid sequence: CAISGAGASFNSSYEQYV.

This chain uses TRBV19 with TRBJ1-6; D gene ambiguous. V lost 7 bases and J lost 13, with 8 bases in between. The CDR3 consists of 10 residues. CDR1 is LNHDA and CDR2 is SQIVND in the germline V gene (reference sequence). Written as DNA, the CDR3 is TGTGCCAGTAAAGCAGGTCCCCTCCACTTT. It specifies CASKAGPLHF.

The chain has TRBV30 and TRBJ1-2; D might be TRBD1 (5 bases). This CDR3 has 13 residues. CDR1 is GTSNPN and CDR2 is SVGIG in the germline V gene (reference sequence). Trimming shortened V by 4 bases and J by 7 bases, and 16 bases separated the two germline ends. The CDR3 DNA reads TGTGCCTGGATAGGGGCGACATATACTGGCTACACCTTC. Its translation: CAWIGATYTGYTF. The complete variable domain, with remaining parts taken from reference TRBV30 and TRBJ1-2, reads SQTIHQWPATLVQPVGSPLSLECTVEGTSNPNLYWYRQAAGRGLQLLFYSVGIGQISSEVPQNLSASRPQDRQFILSSKKLLLSDSGFYLCAWIGATYTGYTFGSGTRLTVV.

The V gene is TRBV5-1, the J gene TRBJ2-1; TRBD2 matches at 7 bases. CDR1 and CDR2 from the germline V gene are SGHRS and YFSETQ. CDR3 length equals 13 residues. The ends lost 5 bases at V and 9 bases at J; junction bases unmatched: 8. CDR3 in amino acids: CASRRVGGVEQFF. CDR3 DNA: TGCGCCAGCAGAAGAGTTGGGGGGGTTGAGCAGTTCTTC.

The chain has TRBV7-8 and TRBJ2-3, with D perhaps TRBD1 or TRBD2 (5 bases each). In germline, CDR1 is SGHVS, CDR2 FQNEAQ. The CDR3 totals 12 residues. V was trimmed by 5 bases and J by 14 bases, leaving 17 bases between them. In DNA form, the CDR3 reads TGTGCCAGCAGCCAACCGGGACCTCACGGGTATTTT. Its translation: CASSQPGPHGYF.

This rearrangement joins TRBV21-1 to TRBJ1-5. TRBV21-1 has pseudogene status. This CDR3 is built from 13 residues. The DNA for the CDR3 is TGTGCCAGCAGCAAAGCAGGGAATCAGCCCCAGCATTTT. Amino acids: CASSKAGNQPQHF.

The chain is built from TRBV5-1 and TRBJ2-6, with D unresolved. Germline V gene lookup returns CDR1 SGHRS and CDR2 YFSETQ. V shed 4 bases and J shed 2 bases, with 13 bases lying between them. The length of the CDR3 is 16 residues. The CDR3 sequence: CASSRGDGAGANVLTF. The DNA of the CDR3 is TGCGCCAGCAGCCGAGGAGACGGCGCTGGGGCCAACGTCCTGACTTTC.

A few counts support this clone. The V call is TRBV5-1, the J call TRBJ2-2; 12 bases agree with TRBD2. The germline V gene encodes CDR1 SGHRS and CDR2 YFSETQ. V lost 3 bases to trimming and J lost 7 bases; unmatched junction nucleotides: 7. The CDR3 is 16 amino acids. CDR3 sequence (DNA): TGCGCCAGCAGCTCGGACCCTAGCGGGAGGGGCGGGGAGCTGTTTTTT. This gives the protein CASSSDPSGRGGELFF.

The V and J genes are TRBV19 and TRBJ1-5, with no clear D. The V end lost 7 bases, the J end lost 2 bases, and 15 bases lay between the germline ends. CDR3 length: 15 amino acids. Germline assignment: CDR1 LNHDA and CDR2 SQIVND (reference sequence). This chain's CDR3 is CASTDTYGGNQPQHF. The CDR3 DNA reads as TGTGCCAGTACAGACACATATGGGGGCAATCAGCCCCAGCATTTT.

This chain links TRBV18 with TRBJ2-5; a weak D match, TRBD1 (6 bases). This CDR3 has 13 residues. Germline values: CDR1 KGHSH, CDR2 LQKENI. V gave up 4 bases and J gave up 3 bases, with 9 bases separating them. The CDR3 DNA reads as TGTGCCAGCTCACTGGGGGCCAAAGAGACCCAGTACTTC. This gives the protein CASSLGAKETQYF.

J is TRBJ2-2 and V is TRBV29-1, with D perhaps TRBD1 (5 bases). CDR3 size: 15 residues. The germline V gene has CDR1 SQVTM and CDR2 ANQGSEA. The V and J ends lost 5 bases and 5 bases respectively, with 18 bases between them. The CDR3 DNA reads as TGCAGCGTTCGGATTCCAGGGATGAGAACCGGGGAGCTGTTTTTT. It encodes CSVRIPGMRTGELFF.

In nucleotides, the CDR3 is TGTGCCATCAGTGAAAGCGGCTCACGGGGGAATCAGCCCCAGCATTTT. Its protein is CAISESGSRGNQPQHF. The chain carries TRBV10-3 and TRBJ1-5, with a tentative D call TRBD1 (5 bases). V gave up 3 bases and J gave up 4 bases, with 16 bases separating them. The CDR3 consists of 16 residues. CDR1 ENHRY and CDR2 SYGVKD come from the germline V gene.

The chain employs TRBV12-3 or TRBV12-4 and TRBJ1-1, with D possibly matching TRBD1 (5 bases). Trimming took off 6 bases at V and 1 base at J, with 9 bases between the two ends. The CDR3 has 13 residues. CDR3 residues: CASRRQRNTEAFF. The CDR3 region has the DNA TGTGCCAGCAGGAGACAGAGGAACACTGAAGCTTTCTTT.

This sequence joins TRBV6-5 and TRBJ1-2; D perhaps matches TRBD1 (6 bases). This CDR3 has 13 residues. Germline CDR1 is MNHEY and CDR2 is SVGAGI. V was trimmed by 5 bases and J by 5 bases, leaving 12 bases between them. The CDR3 region has the DNA TGTGCCAGCAGTCTACTCGGACAGTATGGCTACACCTTC. It codes for CASSLLGQYGYTF.

This clone was seen only a few times. The chain carries TRBV11-2 and TRBJ1-2; the D gene is possibly TRBD1 (6 bases). This CDR3 is 18 amino acids long. Between the trimmed V and J ends, which lost 0 bases and 5 bases, there was a span of 22 bases. Germline assignment: CDR1 SGHAT and CDR2 FQNNGV. CDR3 loop: CASSLDLGHNSLAYGYTF. CDR3 nucleotides: TGTGCCAGCAGCTTAGATCTGGGACACAACTCATTGGCGTATGGCTACACCTTC. Variable domain in full (rest from reference TRBV11-2 and TRBJ1-2): EAGVAQSPRYKIIEKRQSVAFWCNPISGHATLYWYQQILGQGPKLLIQFQNNGVVDDSQLPKDRFSAERLKGVDSTLKIQPAKLEDSAVYLCASSLDLGHNSLAYGYTFGSGTRLTVV.

The chain recombines TRBV5-1 with TRBJ1-1; D is unclear. Germline CDR1 and CDR2: SGHRS and YFSETQ. This CDR3 comprises 13 residues. Trimming pared 4 bases from V and 4 bases from J, leaving 11 bases between. The CDR3 sequence: CASSPNTGTEAFF. CDR3 nucleotides: TGCGCCAGCAGCCCCAACACGGGCACTGAAGCTTTCTTT.

The chain employs TRBV30 and TRBJ2-1, with D possibly matching TRBD2 (7 bases). The V gene lost 4 bases and the J gene lost 9 bases, with 16 bases spanning the gap. The CDR3 runs 13 residues. The germline CDR1 and CDR2 sequences are GTSNPN and SVGIG (reference sequence). CDR3 nucleotides: TGTGCCTGGACGAAGGGGGAGGGTCTTGAGCAGTTCTTC. Translating it yields CAWTKGEGLEQFF.

This chain connects TRBV25-1 to TRBJ2-1; the match to TRBD2 covers 14 bases. There are 16 residues in the CDR3. The germline V gene encodes CDR1 MGHDK and CDR2 SYGVNS. The junction had 12 bases not matched to a gene; V was cut back by 7 bases and J by 10 bases. CDR3 DNA: TGTGCCAGCAACAGAAGGGGGACTAGCGGGAGTCAGGAGCAGTTCTTC. Amino acids: CASNRRGTSGSQEQFF.

The V and J genes are TRBV7-9 and TRBJ1-1; D is unclear. The CDR3 has 15 amino acids. The V gene lost 4 bases and the J gene lost 6 bases, with 18 bases spanning the gap. Germline-derived CDR1 and CDR2 are SEHNR and FQNEAQ (reference sequence). CDR3 in DNA: TGTGCCAGCAGCTGGGCAGTTGGAGGGCACTCTGAAGCTTTCTTT. This translates into CASSWAVGGHSEAFF.

The chain links TRBV5-8 to TRBJ2-1, with D maybe TRBD1 (5 bases). The CDR3 has 12 amino acids. V dropped 2 bases and J dropped 8 bases, with 8 bases sitting between them. Germline V gives CDR1 SGHTS, CDR2 YDEGEE. CDR3 sequence reads: CASSFQGYEQFF. The CDR3 nucleotides read TGTGCCAGCAGCTTCCAGGGTTATGAGCAGTTCTTC.

The V gene is TRBV11-1, the J gene TRBJ1-2, with TRBD1 as a possible D gene (5 bases). Looked up from germline, CDR1 is SGHAT and CDR2 is FQDESV (reference sequence). The V gene lost 1 base and the J gene lost 3 bases, with 12 bases spanning the gap. CDR3 length: 15 amino acids. CDR3 in DNA: TGTGCCAGCAGCTTAGGCCCCCGGGGACACTATGGCTACACCTTC. Translated: CASSLGPRGHYGYTF.

The chain recombines TRBV29-1 with TRBJ1-2, with 7 bases that match TRBD1. The CDR3 spans 12 residues. CDR1 SQVTM and CDR2 ANQGSEA come from the germline V gene. After removal of 6 bases from V and 8 bases from J, the junction contained 9 bases not matched to a gene. The CDR3 spells CSVATGPGGYTF. The CDR3 DNA follows: TGCAGCGTCGCGACAGGGCCGGGGGGCTACACCTTC.

This sequence joins TRBV11-3 and TRBJ2-2; unclear D gene. The CDR3 sequence is 13 residues long. CDR1 is SGHNT and CDR2 is YENEEA in the germline V gene. V was pared by 0 bases and J by 5 bases, with 4 bases between. The CDR3 nucleotides are TGTGCCAGCAGCTTAGATTGGACCGGGGAGCTGTTTTTT. Translating gives CASSLDWTGELFF.

The chain combines TRBV19 with TRBJ2-3; D remains unclear. CDR3 length: 17 amino acids. Trimming removed 3 bases from V and 0 bases from J, with 16 bases in between. CDR1 and CDR2 from the germline V gene are LNHDA and SQIVND (reference sequence). The CDR3 is CASSMNSGHYSTDTQYF. In DNA, the CDR3 is TGTGCCAGTAGTATGAACTCCGGCCACTATAGCACAGATACGCAGTATTTT.

The chain has TRBV7-8 and TRBJ2-1, with 11 bases aligning to TRBD1. There are 18 residues in the CDR3. J gave up 3 bases and V 3 bases, and 10 bases lay outside the gene matches. Germline assignment: CDR1 SGHVS and CDR2 FQNEAQ. The CDR3 DNA reads TGTGCCAGCAGCTTCTTGGACAGGGGGCTTGTGGGCTACAATGAGCAGTTCTTC. It is translated as CASSFLDRGLVGYNEQFF.

CDR3 nucleotide sequence: TGTGCCAGCAGTCCAAGGGGGCAGGGGTCCACTGAAGCTTTCTTT. Amino acid sequence: CASSPRGQGSTEAFF. The rearrangement uses TRBV28 and TRBJ1-1; 7 positions agree with TRBD1. Germline V gene sequence: CDR1 MDHEN, CDR2 SYDVKM. The J segment lost 4 bases and the V segment lost 5 bases, leaving 10 bases of the junction unmatched. The CDR3 is 15 residues long.

The V gene is TRBV12-3 or TRBV12-4, the J gene TRBJ1-3; D is undetermined. This CDR3 is built from 13 residues. V gave up 6 bases and J gave up 0 bases, with 6 bases separating them. The CDR3 spells CASRVSSGNTIYF. The CDR3 DNA reads TGTGCCAGCAGAGTGAGCTCTGGAAACACCATATATTTT.